What follows are 19 T cell receptor beta chains derived from one specimen sequenced in a study of CD8+ T cells in alopecia areata. The sequencing template was cDNA reverse transcribed from extracted RNA. Profiling relied on immunoSEQ multiplex PCR, and the TCRdb table lists in-frame clones only, not all of them. The sample consists of about 140,000 clones, 86% of them appearing once. This sample's treatment: oral pan-JAK inhibitor, 5-10 mg twice daily. The sample was CD8+ T cells sorted from blood, taken at week 4, from a patient treated with tofacitinib. The receptor source for this set is a human donor with alopecia areata.

The gene calls are TRBV2 and TRBJ2-1; perhaps TRBD2 as D (7 bases). CDR3 size: 16 residues. CDR1 is SNHLY and CDR2 is FYNNEI in the germline V gene. The V end was cut by 2 bases, the J end by 4 bases, with 15 bases between. CDR3 amino acids: CASSELRGGNYNEQFF. The CDR3 nucleotides read TGTGCCAGCAGTGAATTGAGGGGGGGCAATTACAATGAGCAGTTCTTC.

DNA for the CDR3: TGCGCCAGCAGCTTGGTCCTAGCGGGAGACGCAGATACGCAGTATTTT. Protein sequence: CASSLVLAGDADTQYF. V and J are TRBV5-1 and TRBJ2-3, with 10 nucleotides matching TRBD2. J was trimmed by 4 bases and V by 0 bases; bases with no gene match: 5. CDR3 size: 16 residues. CDR1 SGHRS and CDR2 YFSETQ come from the germline V gene.

The chain is built from TRBV30 and TRBJ2-5, with D perhaps given as TRBD1 or TRBD2 (6 bases each). There are 15 residues in the CDR3. CDR1 and CDR2 from the germline V gene are GTSNPN and SVGIG (reference sequence). Trimming removed 1 base at V and 5 bases at J, with 17 bases between. CDR3 loop: CAWSAAGGAGETQYF. The CDR3 DNA reads as TGTGCCTGGAGTGCGGCTGGGGGCGCGGGGGAGACCCAGTACTTC.

This clone was counted once. This sequence joins TRBV9 and TRBJ2-3; D unresolved. Germline CDR1 is SGDLS and CDR2 is YYNGEE. V was trimmed by 0 bases and J by 3 bases, leaving 2 bases between them. CDR3 length: 12 amino acids. In nucleotides, the CDR3 is TGTGCCAGCAGCGTAGGTACAGATACGCAGTATTTT. Translated: CASSVGTDTQYF. Complete variable domain (other parts from reference TRBV9 and TRBJ2-3): DSGVTQTPKHLITATGQRVTLRCSPRSGDLSVYWYQQSLDQGLQFLIQYYNGEERAKGNILERFSAQQFPDLHSELNLSSLELGDSALYFCASSVGTDTQYFGPGTRLTVL.

The chain carries TRBV30 and TRBJ1-5; unclear D gene. CDR1 GTSNPN and CDR2 SVGIG come from the germline V gene (reference sequence). The CDR3 loop spans 13 amino acids. The V end lost 0 bases, the J end lost 3 bases, and 6 bases lay between the germline ends. CDR3 residues: CAWSVATNQPQHF. CDR3 coding DNA: TGTGCCTGGAGTGTCGCGACCAATCAGCCCCAGCATTTT. Combining the CDR3 with reference TRBV30 and TRBJ1-5 gives the whole variable domain SQTIHQWPATLVQPVGSPLSLECTVEGTSNPNLYWYRQAAGRGLQLLFYSVGIGQISSEVPQNLSASRPQDRQFILSSKKLLLSDSGFYLCAWSVATNQPQHFGDGTRLSIL.

The chain joins TRBV19 to TRBJ1-1; no reliable D call. There are 13 residues in the CDR3. V was trimmed by 1 base and J by 1 base, leaving 4 bases between them. The germline V gene encodes CDR1 LNHDA and CDR2 SQIVND (reference sequence). The CDR3 DNA reads as TGTGCCAGTAGTATAGGACAGAACACTGAAGCTTTCTTT. Translating gives CASSIGQNTEAFF.

The rearrangement joins TRBV29-1 to TRBJ2-7; possibly TRBD1 for D (6 bases). Germline V lookup: CDR1 SQVTM, CDR2 ANQGSEA. The V end was cut by 4 bases, the J end by 2 bases, with 12 bases between. The CDR3 loop spans 13 amino acids. The CDR3 sequence is CSVGTEKTYEQYF. The CDR3 DNA sequence: TGCAGCGTTGGGACAGAAAAAACCTACGAGCAGTACTTC.

The CDR3 here is CASTGGQGAYEQYF. CDR3 coding DNA: TGTGCCAGCACCGGGGGACAGGGAGCCTACGAGCAGTACTTC. The gene calls are TRBV27 and TRBJ2-7; the match to TRBD1 covers 9 bases. There are 14 residues in the CDR3. J was trimmed by 2 bases and V by 7 bases; bases with no gene match: 6. Germline CDR1 MNHEY, CDR2 SMNVEV (reference sequence).

The chain uses TRBV4-1 and TRBJ1-1, with D perhaps matching TRBD1 (5 bases). The length of the CDR3 is 13 residues. Per germline, CDR1 MGHRA and CDR2 YSYEKL. V was pared by 1 base and J by 4 bases, with 7 bases between. The CDR3 coding sequence is TGCGCCAGCAGCCAAGCAGGGTTCACTGAAGCTTTCTTT. The encoded protein is CASSQAGFTEAFF.

The chain combines TRBV6-5 with TRBJ2-7, with D hard to call. The CDR3 is 14 amino acids. The V end was cut by 2 bases, the J end by 2 bases, with 10 bases between. The germline gives CDR1 MNHEY, CDR2 SVGAGI. CDR3 nucleotides: TGTGCCAGCAGTTACGCGGATTTGACCTACGAGCAGTACTTC. Its translation: CASSYADLTYEQYF.

The chain combines TRBV19 with TRBJ2-3; 7 bases align to TRBD2. The length of the CDR3 is 16 residues. Germline values: CDR1 LNHDA, CDR2 SQIVND (reference sequence). The J segment lost 1 base and the V segment lost 3 bases, leaving 7 bases of the junction unmatched. The CDR3 loop reads CASSMRGLAGTDTQYF. The DNA of the CDR3 is TGTGCCAGTAGTATGCGGGGTCTAGCGGGCACAGATACGCAGTATTTT.

This rearrangement joins TRBV23-1 to TRBJ2-1; 10 bases agree with TRBD1. TRBV23-1 is known as an ORF, though its function is uncertain. V shed 7 bases and J 7 bases; nucleotides not matched to a gene: 4. The CDR3 contains 13 residues. The CDR3 reads CASTGTGENEQFF. In DNA form, the CDR3 reads TGCGCCAGCACCGGGACAGGGGAGAATGAGCAGTTCTTC.

The rearrangement links TRBV7-7 to TRBJ2-3; D call uncertain. V was cut by 2 bases and J by 9 bases, with 12 bases left in between. The germline CDR1 and CDR2 sequences are SSHAT and FNYEAQ (reference sequence). This CDR3 is 13 amino acids long. CDR3 sequence: CASSLYGGHTQYF. CDR3 bases: TGTGCCAGCAGCTTATACGGCGGTCACACGCAGTATTTT.

V usage is TRBV29-1 and J usage is TRBJ2-6, with D perhaps assigned TRBD1 or TRBD2 (5 bases each). V lost 7 bases to trimming and J lost 2 bases, with 12 bases between them. Germline V lookup: CDR1 SQVTM, CDR2 ANQGSEA. The CDR3 extends over 14 amino acids. The CDR3 here is CSAQGAAGANVLTF. CDR3 nucleotide sequence: TGCAGCGCTCAGGGAGCCGCTGGGGCCAACGTCCTGACTTTC.

The J gene is TRBJ2-5, the V gene TRBV29-1, with D uncertain. The end of the DNA is better explained by TRBJ2-7, so the J call may be wrong. Looked up from germline, CDR1 is SQVTM and CDR2 is ANQGSEA. This CDR3 is built from 13 residues. CDR3 region: CSAKQSGSYEQYF. CDR3 nucleotides: TGCAGCGCAAAACAGAGTGGATCCTACGAGCAGTACTTC.

The CDR3 loop is CSVERTGRTDTEAFF. For the CDR3, the DNA is TGCAGCGTGGAAAGGACAGGACGCACGGACACTGAAGCTTTCTTT. The V and J genes are TRBV29-1 and TRBJ1-1; TRBD1 aligns across 7 bases. The CDR3 is 15 residues long. CDR1 and CDR2 from the germline V gene are SQVTM and ANQGSEA. The trim removed 6 bases at V and 3 bases at J, leaving 13 bases unmatched.

The J gene is TRBJ2-7, the V gene TRBV11-2, with D uncertain. Trimming stripped 2 bases from V and 2 bases from J, with 4 bases between. Germline lookup yields CDR1 SGHAT and CDR2 FQNNGV. The CDR3 spans 12 residues. The CDR3 coding sequence is TGTGCCAGCAGCTTATCGCCCTACGAGCAGTACTTC. It encodes CASSLSPYEQYF.

By sample share, this clone is medium-sized (0.01 to 0.1%). This chain joins TRBV4-1 and TRBJ2-1; 10 nucleotides match TRBD2. Germline values: CDR1 MGHRA, CDR2 YSYEKL. The CDR3 totals 14 residues. Losses at the gene ends were 7 bases for V and 6 bases for J; bases not matched to a gene: 6. The CDR3 sequence is CASTLAGATNEQFF. For the CDR3, the DNA is TGCGCCAGCACCCTAGCGGGAGCCACCAATGAGCAGTTCTTC.

The chain carries TRBV10-3 and TRBJ2-7; D may be TRBD1 (6 bases). Germline V gene sequence: CDR1 ENHRY, CDR2 SYGVKD. CDR3 length: 15 residues. Trimming left V 0 bases short and J 5 bases short, with 14 bases between. The CDR3 region is CAISESGTGMDEQYF. The CDR3 DNA follows: TGTGCCATCAGTGAGTCGGGAACAGGGATGGACGAGCAGTACTTC.